This TCR beta chain was recovered during a study of T cells in Graves' hyperthyroidism and ophthalmopathy. This clonotype showed up just a few times. What it binds is unknown. The CDR3 runs 13 residues. V was shortened by 0 bases and J by 7 bases, with 7 bases between the two germline ends. Germline CDR1 and CDR2: LNHDA and SQIVND (reference sequence). Thyroid ultrasound and orbital computed tomography, with clinical symptoms and serum thyroxine and TRAb, informed diagnoses. PBMCs came from over 8.5 ml fresh peripheral blood. RNA transcripts were the template for amplifying TCR beta CDR3 regions. RT-PCR in the first round (using the HTBI primer set) targeted the TCR CDR3. TCRdb analysed the multiplex PCR reads with MiXCR anew, one entry per CDR3 protein. The sample shows some 500,000 distinct CDR3 sequences, more than 15% of them seen only once. Broader study findings: Blood samples included most of the expanded thyroid clonotypes exceeding 0.001.

Source material: blood. The clonotype comes from a woman aged 25 to 39 with Graves' ophthalmopathy. The V gene is TRBV19, the J gene TRBJ1-5, with no clear D. DNA of the CDR3: TGTGCCAGTAGTATAGAGGATGGCCAGCCCCAGCATTTT. This encodes CASSIEDGQPQHF.